One sample yielded the 6 T cell receptor beta chains listed below, sequenced in a study of T-cell reconstitution after alpha-beta-depleted transplantation in children. Preparation of the TCRbeta library was carried out with unique molecular identifiers. TCRdb itself ran the PCR reads through MiXCR, one entry per CDR3 protein. The sample yields hundreds of thousands of distinct CDR3 sequences, 15% to 20% seen once. This material consisted of PBMCs from the stem cell graft donor, taken from the stem cell graft. The receptors originated from a human donor who donated a stem cell graft to a child with acute lymphoblastic leukemia.

The chain employs TRBV7-9 and TRBJ2-7; D remains unclear. There are 14 residues in the CDR3. Trimming cost V 1 base and J 3 bases, with 10 bases left between them. Germline CDR1 and CDR2: SEHNR and FQNEAQ (reference sequence). CDR3 nucleotide sequence: TGTGCCAGCAGCTTAGTAGTTGGAGACTACGAGCAGTACTTC. Protein sequence: CASSLVVGDYEQYF.

The V call is TRBV11-1, the J call TRBJ2-3; 14 bases agree with TRBD2. Germline CDR1 SGHAT, CDR2 FQDESV (reference sequence). CDR3 length: 18 amino acids. V was clipped by 7 bases and J by 5 bases; unmatched bases: 14. The DNA of the CDR3 is TGTGCCAGCAACCAACGTCTGACTAGCGGGAGGGCGCAAGATACGCAGTATTTT. It specifies CASNQRLTSGRAQDTQYF.

J is TRBJ2-3 and V is TRBV13; TRBD2 aligns across 9 bases. The V and J ends lost 4 bases and 1 base, in that order; junction bases with no gene match: 6. Looked up from germline, CDR1 is PRHDT and CDR2 is FYEKMQ (reference sequence). The CDR3 loop spans 16 amino acids. The CDR3 loop is CASSSRGRAGTDTQYF. CDR3 sequence (DNA): TGTGCCAGCAGCTCCCGCGGGAGGGCGGGCACAGATACGCAGTATTTT.

The chain carries TRBV11-1 and TRBJ2-3; 7 nucleotides align to TRBD2. V was clipped by 1 base and J by 12 bases; unmatched bases: 19. CDR1 SGHAT and CDR2 FQDESV come from the germline V gene (reference sequence). The CDR3 runs 17 residues. The CDR3 sequence is CASSLGSWREYADGQYF. The DNA of the CDR3 is TGTGCCAGCAGCTTAGGGTCGTGGCGGGAGTACGCAGATGGCCAGTATTTT.

The chain uses TRBV12-3 or TRBV12-4 and TRBJ1-1; weak D call: TRBD1 (6 bases). With 4 bases removed from V and 5 bases from J, the gap between germline ends came to 20 bases. CDR3 size: 16 residues. The CDR3 sequence is CASSSDDRNFWTEAFF. The CDR3 bases are TGTGCCAGCAGTTCAGACGACAGGAACTTTTGGACTGAAGCTTTCTTT.

V and J are TRBV12-3 or TRBV12-4 and TRBJ2-1; D is perhaps TRBD1 or TRBD2 (5 bases each). CDR3 size: 15 residues. Between the trimmed V and J ends, which lost 6 bases and 5 bases, there was a span of 17 bases. CDR3 sequence: CASRPPGRGNNEQFF. The CDR3 DNA is TGTGCCAGCAGACCACCGGGACGAGGTAACAATGAGCAGTTCTTC.